This T cell receptor (beta chain) was recorded in a study of control samples from healthy donors and cancer patients. Produced via immunoSEQ multiplex PCR; TCRdb's table is partial and in-frame only. The table shows over 150,000 clones, with roughly 94% occurring only once. The CDR3 has 17 residues. V shed 0 bases and J 5 bases; nucleotides not matched to a gene: 8. Germline CDR1 reads LGHNA; CDR2 reads YNFKEQ. The V call is TRBV4-2, the J call TRBJ2-3; 10 nucleotides agree with TRBD2. The specimen sequenced was blood. The receptor was isolated from a woman aged 18-35 years in good health. CDR3 coding DNA: TGTGCCAGCAGCCAAGAGTCGCTAGCGGGAGCTCTAGATACGCAGTATTTT. Amino acids: CASSQESLAGALDTQYF.